The subject of this entry is one T cell receptor (beta chain). This entry belongs to a study of blood T cell repertoires in COVID-19. Study background: The United States, Italy and Spain provided the acute and convalescent COVID-19 samples. The analysed material was cDNA or gDNA that came from T cells, B-cell-depleted T cells, or PBMCs.

CDR3 size: 13 residues. The ends were cut back, 5 bases at V and 4 bases at J, with 11 bases in the middle. The authors' processing: Scientists estimated how many nucleated cells there were by amplifying reference gene primers. Sequencing used immunoSEQ multiplex PCR; TCRdb keeps in-frame clones, though not all of them. The V and J calls and the clone size are those of that table, but D and trimming were determined from the DNA. The sample carries 40,000 to 50,000 clones, approximately 88% recorded once. This chain links TRBV12-3 or TRBV12-4 with TRBJ1-2, with D possibly being TRBD1 (6 bases). This clonotype was obtained from a human donor in a cohort sampled during active COVID-19. Input material: peripheral blood. The CDR3 reads CASSGQLGYGYTF. The CDR3 bases are TGTGCCAGCAGTGGACAGTTAGGCTATGGCTACACCTTC.